This T cell receptor gamma chain came from a study of intestinal T cells in coeliac disease (dated by TCRdb to the early 2020s). As for the study more broadly: In the TRG cohort, the mean age of coeliac patients was around 17 years compared with 50 to 65 years for controls, so the coeliac patients were much younger than the controls. The TCR-delta (TRD) cohort included duodenal biopsies from 11 coeliac disease patients and 11 non-coeliac controls. Duodenal biopsies from approximately 30 coeliac disease patients and fewer than 25 non-coeliac controls made up a second, larger TCR-gamma (TRG) cohort.

Findings and caveats that apply to the study as a whole: FFPE-derived DNA was found to be relatively degraded, and loss of a proportion of TCR sequences in each sample was likely caused by this degradation. A significant age difference was observed between coeliac and control groups, although significant classification was not yielded by an age-split analysis. Of roughly 54 biopsies, some 50 (around 94%) were correctly classified by TRG clustering, and a leave-one-out accuracy of about 87% was reported. In training, clustering based on TRD kmers put every one of the 22 biopsies in the right class, and the leave-one-out accuracy was reported as 91%. Repeated CDR3 amino acid sequences could not be distinguished from PCR duplicates.

Remarks on this clone: It has no known antigen specificity. No base qualities exist here, and no much larger clone lies one base off it.

Genomic DNA was extracted with the QIAamp DNA FFPE tissue kit from ten 5-um FFPE scrolls per case. To test whether coeliac disease could be classified from the TCR repertoire, the study used duodenal biopsies that were formalin-fixed paraffin-embedded, fully anonymised, and surplus to diagnostic needs. The CDR3 goes from the cysteine to the phenylalanine over 18 residues. Only CDR3 DNA is held: 54 bases, read in frame from base 1. V lost 8 bases and J lost 3 bases, and the count of bases not matched to a germline gene is 19. The library was obtained by multiplex PCR. Instrument on record: Ion Torrent PGM. TRG repertoires were amplified from 200 ng of biopsy DNA using the LymphoTrack kit, whose primers carry Illumina adapters. TRG amplicons were purified with AMPure XP beads, quantified on a 2100 Bioanalyzer, and pooled equimolarly. An Ion PGM instrument was used to sequence the TRG libraries. The authors processed their data as follows. FastX removed reads in which more than 10% of nucleotides fell below the per-patient third-quartile quality score. Reads were aligned with IMGT/HighV-QUEST to assign V, D and J genes, identify CDR3 regions and assess functionality. Sequences were converted to amino acids, and every sequence predicted to be non-functional was removed. The CDR3s were broken into kmers both with and without positional annotation, PCA was run on the kmer frequencies, and the samples were clustered using every one of the 1023 combinations of PCs 1-10. Leave-one-out cross-validation was used to validate the classification, with parameters re-optimised on the remaining samples in each round. Shannon diversity was computed with the vegan R package from repeated random subsamples equal to the lowest read count. Public reads were reanalyzed in TCRdb with CATT, and rows carrying the same DNA were merged afterwards. TCRdb, not the original authors, processed these V and J calls. Counted in this sample were about 630 gamma-chain clones; more than 45% of them appeared once. The ten largest account for under 20% of the sample.

The sequence came from a human donor with celiac disease. The chain couples TRGV10 to TRGJP1. TRGV10 is marked as an open reading frame, function uncertain. Sequenced material: a duodenal biopsy. CDR3 sequence: CAAWDLLFSVSTGWFKIF. At the DNA level, the sequence is TGTGCTGCGTGGGATTTGCTTTTCTCGGTATCCACTGGTTGGTTCAAGATATTT.